Each of the 2 T cell receptor beta chains below was sequenced from the same sample in a study of blood T cell repertoires in COVID-19. TCRdb's table, derived via immunoSEQ multiplex PCR, lists solely in-frame clones and lacks some. The profile shows 200,000 to 300,000 clones, about nine tenths of them singletons. The sample comprised PBMCs or T cells enriched from blood (not recorded which). These receptors were obtained from a woman aged 40 to 50 with acute COVID-19.

The rearrangement links TRBV11-3 to TRBJ2-4; 8 bases align to TRBD1. Trimming removed 3 bases from V and 1 base from J; junction bases left unmatched: 5. The germline V gene has CDR1 SGHNT and CDR2 YENEEA. The CDR3 is made up of 16 amino acids. The CDR3 nucleotides are TGTGCCAGCAGCTTGGACAGGGTGGCGGCCAAAAACATTCAGTACTTC. It yields the protein CASSLDRVAAKNIQYF.

The chain recombines TRBV5-1 with TRBJ1-4; the D is unclear. Germline CDR1 SGHRS, CDR2 YFSETQ. This CDR3 comprises 14 residues. Trimming pared 6 bases from V and 0 bases from J, leaving 9 bases between. The CDR3 DNA reads as TGCGCCAGCAACTCCGGGACAACTAATGAAAAACTGTTTTTT. This encodes CASNSGTTNEKLFF.